A selection of T cell receptor beta chains follows, all from one sample in a study of blood T cell repertoires in COVID-19. The method was immunoSEQ multiplex PCR; TCRdb's version includes in-frame clones alone and lacks a portion of them. The sample lists about 250,000 clones; 80% to 90% were seen once. Sequences were obtained from PBMCs or T cells enriched from blood (not recorded which). The receptors shown here come from a woman in her 40s who had been exposed to COVID-19. Each CDR3 is given with its conserved first and last residue. The order of the fields is V gene, clone size, J gene, CDR3 protein. Clone size is given for some rows only: seen once, a few or many times, or a class if the clone is expanded.

V: TRBV7-9; size: .; J: TRBJ1-2; CDR3: CASSFRFTGGNWWGYTF
V: TRBV24-1; size: .; J: TRBJ2-3; CDR3: CATSDFRWQGQGDTQYF
V: TRBV7-8; size: .; J: TRBJ2-7; CDR3: CASSVGQGSSEQYF
V: TRBV5-4; size: .; J: TRBJ2-6; CDR3: CASSLDGRAPSGANVLTF
V: TRBV4-1; size: .; J: TRBJ2-2; CDR3: CASSQLGAGRFTGELFF
V: TRBV7-2; size: .; J: TRBJ1-1; CDR3: CASNYRDRETTEAFF
V: TRBV5-4; size: .; J: TRBJ1-4; CDR3: CASSSTVDRGKEKLFF
V: TRBV24-1; size: .; J: TRBJ2-1; CDR3: CATSDFADRGLDEQFF
V: TRBV5-6; size: .; J: TRBJ1-2; CDR3: CASSFLQGRPGYTF
V: TRBV3-1/TRBV3-2; size: .; J: TRBJ2-1; CDR3: CASSQGHRADEQFF
V: TRBV6-5; size: .; J: TRBJ1-3; CDR3: CASRPDFSGNTIYF
V: TRBV28; size: .; J: TRBJ1-2; CDR3: CASSSQGYGYTF
V: TRBV6-5; size: once; J: TRBJ2-7; CDR3: CASRHGEGSYEQYF
V: TRBV30; size: .; J: TRBJ1-2; CDR3: CAYVSYRYGYTF
V: TRBV30; size: .; J: TRBJ1-5; CDR3: CAWRGQDNQPQHF
V: TRBV7-7; size: .; J: TRBJ2-1; CDR3: CASSPGQASYNEQFF
V: TRBV5-1; size: .; J: TRBJ1-2; CDR3: CASNRDSPNYGYTF
V: TRBV9; size: .; J: TRBJ1-5; CDR3: CASSRGMKPQHF
V: TRBV7-3; size: .; J: TRBJ2-5; CDR3: CASSLGGLAGVETQYF
V: TRBV5-6; size: .; J: TRBJ1-4; CDR3: CASSLTGVTNEKLFF
V: TRBV19; size: .; J: TRBJ2-1; CDR3: CASTWTSGNIINEQFF
V: TRBV28; size: .; J: TRBJ2-7; CDR3: CASSLYSSYEQYF
V: TRBV7-9; size: .; J: TRBJ1-3; CDR3: CASSLGSGQARNTIYF
V: TRBV5-1; size: .; J: TRBJ1-2; CDR3: CASSQLGSNYGYTF
V: TRBV6-5; size: .; J: TRBJ1-2; CDR3: CASSYGGASGYTF
V: TRBV19; size: .; J: TRBJ2-2; CDR3: CASSIAVEGAGELFF
V: TRBV9; size: .; J: TRBJ2-3; CDR3: CASSVDLVGTDTQYF
V: TRBV4-1; size: .; J: TRBJ2-1; CDR3: CASSQVLGVAYNEQFF